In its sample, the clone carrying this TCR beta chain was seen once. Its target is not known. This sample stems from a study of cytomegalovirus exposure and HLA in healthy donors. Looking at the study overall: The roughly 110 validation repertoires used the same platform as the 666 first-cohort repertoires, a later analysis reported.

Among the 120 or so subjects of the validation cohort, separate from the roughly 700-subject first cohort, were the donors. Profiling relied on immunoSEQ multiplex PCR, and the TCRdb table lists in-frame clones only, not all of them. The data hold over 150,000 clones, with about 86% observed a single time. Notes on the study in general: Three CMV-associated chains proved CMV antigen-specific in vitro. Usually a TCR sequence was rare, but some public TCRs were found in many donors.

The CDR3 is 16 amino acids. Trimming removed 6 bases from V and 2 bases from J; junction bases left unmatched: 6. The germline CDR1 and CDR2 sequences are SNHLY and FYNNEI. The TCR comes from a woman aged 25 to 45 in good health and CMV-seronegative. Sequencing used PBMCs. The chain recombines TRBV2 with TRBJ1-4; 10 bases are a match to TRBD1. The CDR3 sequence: CASSRDRGVTNEKLFF. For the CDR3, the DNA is TGTGCCAGCAGCCGGGACAGGGGTGTGACTAATGAAAAACTGTTTTTT.